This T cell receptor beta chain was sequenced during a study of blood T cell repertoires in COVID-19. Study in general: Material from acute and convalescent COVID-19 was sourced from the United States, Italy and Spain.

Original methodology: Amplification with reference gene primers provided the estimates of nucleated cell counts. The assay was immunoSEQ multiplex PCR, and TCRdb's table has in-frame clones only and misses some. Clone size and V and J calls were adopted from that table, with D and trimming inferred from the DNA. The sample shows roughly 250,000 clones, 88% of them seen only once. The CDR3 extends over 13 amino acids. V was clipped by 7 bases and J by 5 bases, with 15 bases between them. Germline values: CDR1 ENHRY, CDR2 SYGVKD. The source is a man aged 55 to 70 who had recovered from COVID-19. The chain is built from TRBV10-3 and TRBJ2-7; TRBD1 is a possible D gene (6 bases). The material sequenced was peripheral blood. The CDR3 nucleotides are TGTGCCATCAACAGGTTTGAGGGGGACGAGCAGTACTTC. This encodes CAINRFEGDEQYF.